One sample yielded the 5 T cell receptor beta chains listed below, sequenced in a study of control samples from healthy donors and cancer patients. Using immunoSEQ multiplex PCR, the repertoire was profiled, and TCRdb retains in-frame clones only, with some absent. The sample lists approximately 130,000 clones; around nine tenths were seen once. The sample consisted of blood. All receptors come from a man in his forties in good health.

The V and J genes are TRBV7-2 and TRBJ1-1; unclear D gene. The germline V gene has CDR1 SGHTA and CDR2 FQGNSA. CDR3 size: 15 residues. Trimming stripped 3 bases from V and 0 bases from J, with 11 bases between. CDR3 in amino acids: CASSFHGNLNTEAFF. The CDR3 DNA follows: TGTGCCAGCAGCTTCCACGGGAACCTGAACACTGAAGCTTTCTTT.

This chain connects TRBV27 to TRBJ2-3, with 8 bases aligning to TRBD2. The CDR3 runs 15 residues. Per the germline V gene, CDR1 is MNHEY and CDR2 is SMNVEV (reference sequence). V dropped 0 bases and J dropped 4; count of bases not matched to a gene: 3. CDR3 nucleotide sequence: TGTGCCAGCAGTTTATCCGGGGGGGCCCCAGATACGCAGTATTTT. Protein sequence: CASSLSGGAPDTQYF.

V gene TRBV2 combines with J gene TRBJ2-1; TRBD2 matches at 13 bases. The germline V gene encodes CDR1 SNHLY and CDR2 FYNNEI. The CDR3 has 18 amino acids. V lost 8 bases to trimming and J lost 0 bases; unmatched junction nucleotides: 10. CDR3 bases: TGTGCCAGCTGTCAGGGACTAGCGGGGCGAAGCTCCTACAATGAGCAGTTCTTC. It translates to CASCQGLAGRSSYNEQFF.

The V gene is TRBV29-1, the J gene TRBJ1-1; a weak D match, TRBD1 (6 bases). V dropped 7 bases and J dropped 1 base, with 13 bases sitting between them. Per germline, CDR1 SQVTM and CDR2 ANQGSEA. This CDR3 is 13 amino acids long. CDR3 in DNA: TGCAGCGGTGGACAGAAAAGGAACACTGAAGCTTTCTTT. This sequence encodes CSGGQKRNTEAFF.

The V and J genes are TRBV2 and TRBJ1-5; 8 nucleotides line up with TRBD1. CDR1 and CDR2 (germline): SNHLY, FYNNEI. The CDR3 is made up of 14 amino acids. J lost 5 bases, V lost 6 bases, and 6 bases had no gene match. The CDR3 DNA is TGTGCCAGCAGGGACAGGGAGATTGATCAGCCCCAGCATTTT. Its translation is CASRDREIDQPQHF. The variable domain in full, completed from reference TRBV2 and TRBJ1-5, reads EPEVTQTPSHQVTQMGQEVILRCVPISNHLYFYWYRQILGQKVEFLVSFYNNEISEKSEIFDDQFSVERPDGSNFTLKIRSTKLEDSAMYFCASRDREIDQPQHFGDGTRLSIL.